Listed below are T cell receptor beta chains from one sample, sequenced in a study of Tregs in tolerant kidney transplant recipients. The repertoire was sequenced with immunoSEQ multiplex PCR; TCRdb's copy has only in-frame clones and lacks some. Here the sample spans over 50,000 clones, around 83% being singletons. Sequencing was performed on CD4+ T cells from blood. Receptor source: a human donor in good health. Both conserved end residues are part of each CDR3. The D gene is left open where the match is weak. Not every row has a clone size; where given, it reads once, few, many or a size class.

abundance	d_gene	v_gene	j_gene	CDR3nt	CDR3aa
-	TRBD2	TRBV6-5	TRBJ2-7	TGTGCCAGCAGTTACCAACTAGCGGGAGGATACGAGCAGTACTTC	CASSYQLAGGYEQYF
-	-	TRBV6-5	TRBJ2-7	TGTGCCAGCAGTTACCCCAAACAGAAGAACCTCTACGAGCAGTACTTC	CASSYPKQKNLYEQYF
-	-	TRBV7-6	TRBJ2-7	TGTGCCAGCAGCGAAAGTGGGGGCTCCCCTAGCTCCTACGAGCAGTACTTC	CASSESGGSPSSYEQYF
-	-	TRBV6-5	TRBJ2-7	TGTGCCAGCAGCAGGGTTTCCGAAATCTACGAGCAGTACTTC	CASSRVSEIYEQYF
-	-	TRBV14	TRBJ2-7	TGTGCCAGCAGCCACTCCGTCTACGAGCAGTACTTC	CASSHSVYEQYF
-	-	TRBV7-2	TRBJ1-2	TGTGCCAGCAGCGACCGTCAGTTAATTCGAGGGGGCTACACCTTC	CASSDRQLIRGGYTF
-	-	TRBV19	TRBJ2-5	TGTGCCAGCCCCCCCTGGGGGAGACAAGAGACCCAGTACTTC	CASPPWGRQETQYF
-	-	TRBV7-9	TRBJ1-3	TGTGCCAGCCGAGCTTCGATAGGGGATGGAAACACCATATATTTT	CASRASIGDGNTIYF
-	TRBD2	TRBV4-3	TRBJ2-5	TGCGCCAGCAGCCAAGGCAGCGGGGGGGCAATGGAGACCCAGTACTTC	CASSQGSGGAMETQYF
once	-	TRBV27	TRBJ1-6	TGTGCCAGCAGTTTCCTCAATTCACCCCTCCACTTT	CASSFLNSPLHF
-	-	TRBV29-1	TRBJ2-1	TGCAGCGTTGTAATTCCAAACTACAATGAGCAGTTCTTC	CSVVIPNYNEQFF
-	-	TRBV28	TRBJ1-1	TGTGCCAGCAGAAAACAGGCCCCGAGCTCTGAAGCTTTCTTT	CASRKQAPSSEAFF
few	-	TRBV10-1	TRBJ2-2	TGCGCCAGCAGTGAGTGGCTCGAGATCAGCGGGGAGCTGTTTTTT	CASSEWLEISGELFF
-	-	TRBV28	TRBJ2-7	TGTGCCAGCACCCTCCGGTCCGGAATATCCTACGAGCAGTACTTC	CASTLRSGISYEQYF
once	TRBD1	TRBV10-3	TRBJ1-2	TGTGCCATCAGGGGGACAGCATCGAATGGCTACACCTTC	CAIRGTASNGYTF
-	-	TRBV9	TRBJ2-7	TGTGCCAGCAGCGTAGCGGGCAGTACCTACGAGCAGTACTTC	CASSVAGSTYEQYF
-	TRBD1	TRBV2	TRBJ2-5	TGTGCCAGCAGTGTGACAGGGTTTCGGGAGACCCAGTACTTC	CASSVTGFRETQYF
-	-	TRBV5-6	TRBJ2-5	TGTGCCAGCAGCTTGGGCAGGGCCGCGACCCAGTACTTC	CASSLGRAATQYF
-	-	TRBV19	TRBJ1-2	TGTGCCAGTAGTATAGATGTGGGGGCGTATGGCTACACCTTC	CASSIDVGAYGYTF
few	-	TRBV27	TRBJ2-7	TGTGCCAGCAGTTGGGGCGGGACCTCCTACGAGCAGTACTTC	CASSWGGTSYEQYF
-	TRBD1	TRBV15	TRBJ2-5	TGTGCCACCAGCAGAGAAGGGACAGGGGGCCTAGAGACCCAGTACTTC	CATSREGTGGLETQYF
-	-	TRBV7-8	TRBJ2-5	TGTGCCAGCAGCTTCACCGGGAAGGTAGAGACCCAGTACTTC	CASSFTGKVETQYF
-	TRBD1	TRBV7-3	TRBJ1-6	TGTGCCAGCAGCCCCGGGACAGGGAATAATTCACCCCTCCACTTT	CASSPGTGNNSPLHF
-	TRBD1	TRBV7-2	TRBJ1-5	TGTGCCAGCAGCTTCAAGGGGGCGGGAGGTGACCAGCCCCAGCATTTT	CASSFKGAGGDQPQHF
-	TRBD2	TRBV11-2	TRBJ2-3	TGTGCCAGCAGCTCCCTAGCGGGGGCTGAGGGTACGCAGTATTTT	CASSSLAGAEGTQYF
once	-	TRBV9	TRBJ2-3	TGTGCCAGCAGCGTAGCGGGAGCCCAGTGGACAGATACGCAGTATTTT	CASSVAGAQWTDTQYF
-	-	TRBV10-3	TRBJ2-5	TGTGCCATCAGTGTCTCTTCCGGGGAGACCCAGTACTTC	CAISVSSGETQYF
once	TRBD1	TRBV19	TRBJ1-2	TGTGCCAGTAGTCCCGGGACAGGGGTTCTTGGCTACACCTTC	CASSPGTGVLGYTF
-	-	TRBV9	TRBJ2-5	TGTGCCAGCAGCGTACCAGGGGCAGGGGAGACCCAGTACTTC	CASSVPGAGETQYF
-	-	TRBV7-2	TRBJ1-1	TGTGCCAGCACCCCAGGGAGGGCGAACACTGAAGCTTTCTTT	CASTPGRANTEAFF
once	TRBD2	TRBV11-3	TRBJ2-1	TGTGCCAGCAGTCGATCCGGGACTAGCGGGAGCAATGAGCAGTTCTTC	CASSRSGTSGSNEQFF
-	-	TRBV27	TRBJ1-2	TGTGCCAGCAGTTTCGTTGGGCAGTCAAGAGGCTACACCTTC	CASSFVGQSRGYTF
-	-	TRBV5-1	TRBJ1-4	TGCGCCAGCAGCTTAAACAGTGAGCTTGGGGGGAAACTGTTTTTT	CASSLNSELGGKLFF
-	-	TRBV9	TRBJ2-7	TGTGCCAGCAGCGTGGCCGCCCAGCCCCAATACGAGCAGTACTTC	CASSVAAQPQYEQYF
-	-	TRBV11-2	TRBJ2-4	TGTGCCAGCAGCCCCGACAGCCGCTTTGGCATTCAGTACTTC	CASSPDSRFGIQYF
-	-	TRBV14	TRBJ1-2	TGTGCCAGCAGCCGGAGGACGGCTGAGCTCTATGGCTACACCTTC	CASSRRTAELYGYTF
-	-	TRBV29-1	TRBJ1-5	TGCAGCGTTGTAGTAGGGGAGGGTCGGCCCCAGCATTTT	CSVVVGEGRPQHF
-	-	TRBV5-1	TRBJ1-4	TGCGCCAGCAGCTCCCGCCCGGATGAAAAACTGTTTTTT	CASSSRPDEKLFF
-	TRBD1	TRBV29-1	TRBJ2-7	TGCAGCGTTGTACAGGGGGGAACCTACGAGCAGTACTTC	CSVVQGGTYEQYF
-	TRBD1	TRBV5-4	TRBJ1-2	TGTGCCAGCAGACACGAGGGACAGCTTAACTATGGCTACACCTTC	CASRHEGQLNYGYTF
-	TRBD2	TRBV5-6	TRBJ2-3	TGTGCCAGCAGCAAGGGACTAGCGGGAGATTCCAGGGAGTATTTT	CASSKGLAGDSREYF
-	TRBD1	TRBV7-9	TRBJ1-2	TGTGCCAGCAGCTTAGGGACAGGAGAATTTTATGGCTACACCTTC	CASSLGTGEFYGYTF
once	-	TRBV5-1	TRBJ1-1	TGCGCCAGCAAGGGGCCCGGGGCGGCTGAAGCTTTCTTT	CASKGPGAAEAFF
-	-	TRBV9	TRBJ2-7	TGTGCCAGCAGCGAGGACTACGAGCAGTACTTC	CASSEDYEQYF
-	TRBD1	TRBV7-2	TRBJ1-2	TGTGCCAGCAGCTCCCCCCGACAGGGGGCGGGGAAGTACTATGGCTACACCTTC	CASSSPRQGAGKYYGYTF
-	-	TRBV5-4	TRBJ1-3	TGTGCCAGCAGCTTGCAGGGAGGTGGAAACACCATATATTTT	CASSLQGGGNTIYF
-	-	TRBV10-2	TRBJ2-7	TGCGCCAGCAGGCAGGCCTACGAGCAGTACTTC	CASRQAYEQYF
-	-	TRBV11-2	TRBJ1-1	TGTGCCAGCAGCCCTCAGGGATTTAACACTGAAGCTTTCTTT	CASSPQGFNTEAFF
once	-	TRBV6-6	TRBJ1-3	TGTGCCAGCAGCGAAACCTACTCTGGAAACACCATATATTTT	CASSETYSGNTIYF
-	TRBD1	TRBV6-5	TRBJ2-5	TGTGCCAGCTCTACACAGGGGGCTGGGACCCAGTACTTC	CASSTQGAGTQYF
-	-	TRBV7-8	TRBJ2-7	TGTGCCAGCAGCCGGTCCCGGAGGTCCTACGAGCAGTACTTC	CASSRSRRSYEQYF
-	TRBD1	TRBV18	TRBJ2-7	TGTGCCAGCTCATCGGGACAGGAAACCTACGAGCAGTACTTC	CASSSGQETYEQYF
-	TRBD2	TRBV7-9	TRBJ2-1	TGTGCCAGCAGCTTAGTAGCGGGAGACTACAATGAGCAGTTCTTC	CASSLVAGDYNEQFF
-	-	TRBV19	TRBJ2-2	TGTGCCAGTAGTAGAATACTAGTGGGGGAGCTGTTTTTT	CASSRILVGELFF
-	TRBD1	TRBV7-2	TRBJ1-5	TGTGCCAGCAGCTCCCAGGGACAGCCAGTACAGCCCCAGCATTTT	CASSSQGQPVQPQHF